The clone carrying this TCR beta chain turned up a few times. No antigen is known for it. This entry comes from a study of T cells in Graves' hyperthyroidism and ophthalmopathy. For the study at large: Peripheral blood draws took place at initial diagnosis, ahead of any treatment. The study's findings and limits: Stable hyperthyroidism and ophthalmopathy were separated using 13 V-J signatures. In blood, most of the thyroid clonotypes expanded above 0.001 were also present.

What was amplified from RNA transcripts were TCR beta CDR3 regions. When the TCR CDR3 underwent first-round RT-PCR, the HTBI primer set was used. TCRdb used MiXCR to reprocess the multiplex PCR reads, holding one entry per CDR3 protein. The sample carries 600,000 to 650,000 distinct CDR3 sequences, under 20% recorded once. Germline CDR1 reads LNHDA; CDR2 reads SQIVND (reference sequence). V lost 7 bases and J 5 bases, leaving 18 bases between the germline ends. The length of the CDR3 is 15 residues. A lack of ophthalmopathy progression within 18 months defined stable Graves' hyperthyroidism. The sequencing sample was made of blood. The origin of this receptor is a woman aged 25-40 years with Graves' hyperthyroidism. The V and J genes are TRBV19 and TRBJ1-5, with a tentative D call TRBD1 (6 bases). In nucleotides, the CDR3 is TGTGCCAGTAATAACAGGGAGGCAACCCATCAGCCCCAGCATTTT. Encoded protein: CASNNREATHQPQHF.